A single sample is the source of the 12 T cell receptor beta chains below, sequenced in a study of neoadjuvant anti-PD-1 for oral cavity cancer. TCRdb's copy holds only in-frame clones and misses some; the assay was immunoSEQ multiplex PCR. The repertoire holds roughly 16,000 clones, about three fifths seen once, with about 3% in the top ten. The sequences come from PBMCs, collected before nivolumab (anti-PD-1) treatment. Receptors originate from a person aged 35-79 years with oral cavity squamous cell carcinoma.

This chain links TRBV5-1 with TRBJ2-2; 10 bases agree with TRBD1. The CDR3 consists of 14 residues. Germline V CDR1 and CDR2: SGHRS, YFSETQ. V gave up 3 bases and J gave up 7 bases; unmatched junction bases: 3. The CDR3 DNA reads TGCGCCAGCAGCTGGGGACAGGGGATCGGGGAGCTGTTTTTT. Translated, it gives CASSWGQGIGELFF.

The CDR3, as DNA: TGTGCCAGCAGCTCCGCGGGGAGTGGCACCGGGGAGCTGTTTTTT. Protein: CASSSAGSGTGELFF. The rearrangement joins TRBV11-3 to TRBJ2-2, with D perhaps TRBD2 (6 bases). V was clipped by 4 bases and J by 4 bases, with 13 bases between them. CDR1 SGHNT and CDR2 YENEEA come from the germline V gene. The CDR3 sequence is 15 residues long.

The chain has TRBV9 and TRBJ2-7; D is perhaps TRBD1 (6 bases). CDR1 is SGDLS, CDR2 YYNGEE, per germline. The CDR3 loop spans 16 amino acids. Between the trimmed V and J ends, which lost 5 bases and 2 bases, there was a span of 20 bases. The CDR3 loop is CASSPRLDSLPYEQYF. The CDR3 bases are TGTGCCAGCAGTCCAAGGCTGGACAGTCTTCCCTACGAGCAGTACTTC.

The CDR3 region has the DNA TGTGCCAGCAGTTACCCGCAAACAGGGAGGGAGACCCAGTACTTC. Translating gives CASSYPQTGRETQYF. This sequence joins TRBV6-6 and TRBJ2-5; D may match TRBD1 or TRBD2 (6 bases each). Trimming left V 2 bases short and J 5 bases short, with 15 bases between. Germline-derived CDR1 and CDR2 are MNHNY and SVGAGI (reference sequence). The CDR3 loop spans 15 amino acids.

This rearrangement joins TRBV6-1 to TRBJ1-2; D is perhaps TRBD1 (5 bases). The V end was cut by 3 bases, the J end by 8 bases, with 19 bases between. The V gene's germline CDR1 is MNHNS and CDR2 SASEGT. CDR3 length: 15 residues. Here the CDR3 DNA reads TGTGCCAGCAGTGAGCTGTCTCGGGACCTTTCAGGCTACACCTTC. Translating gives CASSELSRDLSGYTF.

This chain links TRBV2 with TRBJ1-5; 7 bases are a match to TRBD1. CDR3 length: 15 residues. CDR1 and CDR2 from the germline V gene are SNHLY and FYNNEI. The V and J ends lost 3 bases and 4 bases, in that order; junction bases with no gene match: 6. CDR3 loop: CASSDFATGNQPQHF. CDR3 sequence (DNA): TGTGCCAGCAGTGATTTTGCGACAGGGAATCAGCCCCAGCATTTT.

The CDR3 is CASSPRFGLRESTETQYF. DNA of the CDR3: TGTGCCAGCAGCCCACGCTTCGGGTTGCGGGAGTCGACGGAGACCCAGTACTTC. The rearrangement joins TRBV7-9 to TRBJ2-5, with 7 bases fitting TRBD2. From germline, CDR1 is SEHNR and CDR2 FQNEAQ (reference sequence). There are 18 residues in the CDR3. J gave up 5 bases and V 5 bases, and 20 bases lay outside the gene matches.

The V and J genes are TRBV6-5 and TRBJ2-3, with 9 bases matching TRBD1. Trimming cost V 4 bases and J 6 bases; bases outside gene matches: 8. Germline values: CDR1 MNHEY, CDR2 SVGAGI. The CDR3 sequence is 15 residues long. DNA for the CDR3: TGTGCCAGCAGTTTACAGGGGGCTCGAGGGGATACGCAGTATTTT. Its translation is CASSLQGARGDTQYF.

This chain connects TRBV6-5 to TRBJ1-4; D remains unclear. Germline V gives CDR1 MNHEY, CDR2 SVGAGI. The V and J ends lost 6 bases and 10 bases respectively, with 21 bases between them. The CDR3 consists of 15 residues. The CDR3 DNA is TGTGCCAGCAGACAAGATACTAGCGTCGGCCGAAAACTGTTTTTT. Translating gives CASRQDTSVGRKLFF.

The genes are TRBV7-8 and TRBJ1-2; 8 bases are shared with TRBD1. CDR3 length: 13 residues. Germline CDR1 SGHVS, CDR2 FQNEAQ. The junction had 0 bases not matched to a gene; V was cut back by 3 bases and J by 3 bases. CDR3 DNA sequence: TGTGCCAGCAGCTTGACAGGGGACTATGGCTACACCTTC. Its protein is CASSLTGDYGYTF.

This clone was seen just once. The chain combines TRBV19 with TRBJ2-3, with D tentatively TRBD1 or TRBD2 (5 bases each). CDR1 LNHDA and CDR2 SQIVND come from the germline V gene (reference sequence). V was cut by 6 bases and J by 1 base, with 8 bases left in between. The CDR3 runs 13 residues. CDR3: CASSRDRTDTQYF. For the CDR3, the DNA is TGTGCCAGTAGCCGGGACCGCACAGATACGCAGTATTTT. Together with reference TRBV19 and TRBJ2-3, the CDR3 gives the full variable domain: DGGITQSPKYLFRKEGQNVTLSCEQNLNHDAMYWYRQDPGQGLRLIYYSQIVNDFQKGDIAEGYSVSREKKESFPLTVTSAQKNPTAFYLCASSRDRTDTQYFGPGTRLTVL.

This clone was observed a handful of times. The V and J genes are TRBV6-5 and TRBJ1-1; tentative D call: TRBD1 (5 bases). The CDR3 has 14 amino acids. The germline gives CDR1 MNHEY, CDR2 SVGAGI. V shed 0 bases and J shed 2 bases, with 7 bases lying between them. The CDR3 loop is CASSYSQGNTEAFF. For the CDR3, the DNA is TGTGCCAGCAGTTACTCGCAGGGCAACACTGAAGCTTTCTTT.